Here is one T cell receptor (beta chain) with its context. Antigen specificity is unknown. The TRB libraries of cDNA were built by UMI-labeled 5' RACE. With the 5' RACE reads reprocessed, TCRdb shows one record per CDR3 protein and no DNA. This repertoire includes nearly 90,000 distinct CDR3 sequences. This sample was included in a study of CXCR3-negative and CXCR3-positive naive CD8 T cells. General study results and limits: The TRB CDR3s that CXCR3-positive naive cells carried were more hydrophobic than those of CXCR3-negative naive cells. TRB CDR3 properties were used to infer TCR strength, and surface CD5 was comparable between naive subsets.

Germline lookup yields CDR1 DFQATT and CDR2 SNEGSKA (reference sequence). The CDR3 is 12 amino acids. This chain connects TRBV20-1 to TRBJ1-1. The TCR comes from a human donor in good health. Some clones in this sample may be carry-over from other donors' samples. The specimen sequenced was naive CXCR3+ CD8+ T cells from blood. Subset specified: CD45RO-CCR7+CD27+CD95- naive CD8+ T cells expressing CXCR3 (TNR3+). CDR3 sequence reads: CSVETGTTEAFF.